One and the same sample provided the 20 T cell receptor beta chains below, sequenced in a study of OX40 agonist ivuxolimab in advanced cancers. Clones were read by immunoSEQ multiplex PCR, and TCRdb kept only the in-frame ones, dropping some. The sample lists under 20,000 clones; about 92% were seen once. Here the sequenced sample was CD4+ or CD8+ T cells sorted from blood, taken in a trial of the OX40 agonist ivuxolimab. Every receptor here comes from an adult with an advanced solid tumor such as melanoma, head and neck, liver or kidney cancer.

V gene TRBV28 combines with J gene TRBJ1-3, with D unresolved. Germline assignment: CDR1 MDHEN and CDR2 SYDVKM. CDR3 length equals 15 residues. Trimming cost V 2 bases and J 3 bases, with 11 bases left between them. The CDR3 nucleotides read TGTGCCAGCAGTTTAGAGGGCGTTGGTGGAAACACCATATATTTT. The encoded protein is CASSLEGVGGNTIYF.

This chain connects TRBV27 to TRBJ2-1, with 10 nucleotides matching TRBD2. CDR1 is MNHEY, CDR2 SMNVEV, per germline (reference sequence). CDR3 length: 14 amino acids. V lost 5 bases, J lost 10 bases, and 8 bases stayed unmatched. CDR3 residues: CASSLLAGSGEQFF. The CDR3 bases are TGTGCCAGCAGTCTACTAGCGGGATCAGGAGAGCAGTTCTTC.

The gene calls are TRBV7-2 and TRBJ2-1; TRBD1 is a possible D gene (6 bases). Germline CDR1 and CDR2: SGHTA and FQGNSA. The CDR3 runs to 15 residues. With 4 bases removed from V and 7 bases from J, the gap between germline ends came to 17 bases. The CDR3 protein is CASSSFGATGNEQFF. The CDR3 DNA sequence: TGTGCCAGCAGCTCCTTTGGAGCCACAGGGAATGAGCAGTTCTTC.

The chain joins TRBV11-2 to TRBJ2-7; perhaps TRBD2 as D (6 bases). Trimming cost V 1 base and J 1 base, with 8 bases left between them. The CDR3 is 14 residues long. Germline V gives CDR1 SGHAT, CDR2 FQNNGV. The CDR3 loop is CASSLGAGSYEQYF. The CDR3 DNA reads TGTGCCAGCAGCTTAGGGGCGGGATCCTACGAGCAGTACTTC.

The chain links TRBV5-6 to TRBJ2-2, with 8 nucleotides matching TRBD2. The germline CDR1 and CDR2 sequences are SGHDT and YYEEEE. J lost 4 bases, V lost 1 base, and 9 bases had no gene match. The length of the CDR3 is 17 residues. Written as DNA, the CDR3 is TGTGCCAGCAGCTTGTATTTCCGGGAGGGGGGCACCGGGGAGCTGTTTTTT. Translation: CASSLYFREGGTGELFF.

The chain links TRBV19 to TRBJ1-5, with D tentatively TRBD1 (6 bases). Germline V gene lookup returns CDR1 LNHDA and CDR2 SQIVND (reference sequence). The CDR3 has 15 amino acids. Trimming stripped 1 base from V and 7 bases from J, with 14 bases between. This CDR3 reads CASSIGGGHEQPQHF. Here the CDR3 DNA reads TGTGCCAGTAGTATAGGGGGGGGCCACGAACAGCCCCAGCATTTT.

Here the CDR3 DNA reads TGCGCCAGCAGCCTGACGGCGGGAGTTTACACCGGGGAGCTGTTTTTT. The encoded protein is CASSLTAGVYTGELFF. The chain combines TRBV4-1 with TRBJ2-2; 7 bases fit TRBD2. J lost 3 bases, V lost 4 bases, and 8 bases had no gene match. The CDR3 runs to 16 residues. In germline, CDR1 is MGHRA, CDR2 YSYEKL.

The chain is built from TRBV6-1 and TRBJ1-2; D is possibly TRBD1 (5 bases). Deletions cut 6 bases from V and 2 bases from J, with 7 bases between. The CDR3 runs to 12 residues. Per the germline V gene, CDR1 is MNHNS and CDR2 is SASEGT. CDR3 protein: CASRTANYGYTF. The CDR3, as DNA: TGTGCCAGCAGGACAGCCAACTATGGCTACACCTTC.

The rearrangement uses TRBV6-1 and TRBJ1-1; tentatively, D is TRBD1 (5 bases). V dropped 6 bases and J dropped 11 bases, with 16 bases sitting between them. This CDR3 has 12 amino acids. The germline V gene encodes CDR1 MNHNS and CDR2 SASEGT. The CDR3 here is CASRDTGVGAFF. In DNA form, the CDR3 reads TGTGCCAGCAGGGACACTGGGGTCGGGGCTTTCTTT.

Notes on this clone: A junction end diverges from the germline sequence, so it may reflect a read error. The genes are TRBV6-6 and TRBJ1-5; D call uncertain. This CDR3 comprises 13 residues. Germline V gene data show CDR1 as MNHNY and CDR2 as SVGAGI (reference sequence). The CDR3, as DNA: TGTGCCAGCAGGTCCGGTAGCTATCAGCCCCAGCATTTT. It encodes CASRSGSYQPQHF.

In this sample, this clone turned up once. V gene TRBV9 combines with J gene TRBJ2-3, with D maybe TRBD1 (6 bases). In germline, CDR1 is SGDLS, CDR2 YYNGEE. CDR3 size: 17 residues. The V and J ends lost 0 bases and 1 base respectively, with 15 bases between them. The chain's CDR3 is CASSVGLGAIGTDTQYF. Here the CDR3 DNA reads TGTGCCAGCAGCGTAGGGCTGGGGGCGATTGGCACAGATACGCAGTATTTT. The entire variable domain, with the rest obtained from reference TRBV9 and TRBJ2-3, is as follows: DSGVTQTPKHLITATGQRVTLRCSPRSGDLSVYWYQQSLDQGLQFLIQYYNGEERAKGNILERFSAQQFPDLHSELNLSSLELGDSALYFCASSVGLGAIGTDTQYFGPGTRLTVL.

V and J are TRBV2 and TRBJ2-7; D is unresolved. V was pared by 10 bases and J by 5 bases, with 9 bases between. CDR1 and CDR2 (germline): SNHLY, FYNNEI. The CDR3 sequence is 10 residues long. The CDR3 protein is CATARDEQYF. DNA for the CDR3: TGTGCCACCGCCCGGGACGAGCAGTACTTC.

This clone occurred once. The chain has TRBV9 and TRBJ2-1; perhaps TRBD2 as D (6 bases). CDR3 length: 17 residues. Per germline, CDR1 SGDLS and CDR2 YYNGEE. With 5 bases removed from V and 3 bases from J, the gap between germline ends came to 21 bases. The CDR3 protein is CASRQSPSGPVYNEQFF. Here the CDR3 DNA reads TGTGCCAGCAGACAATCCCCCAGCGGGCCGGTCTACAATGAGCAGTTCTTC.

The CDR3: CASSLLIRPGELFF. Here the CDR3 DNA reads TGTGCCAGCAGCCTATTGATCCGCCCCGGGGAGCTGTTTTTT. The chain carries TRBV5-4 and TRBJ2-2; D not resolved. CDR1 and CDR2 from the germline V gene are SGHNT and YYREEE (reference sequence). The CDR3 covers 14 residues. V was clipped by 4 bases and J by 6 bases, with 13 bases between them.

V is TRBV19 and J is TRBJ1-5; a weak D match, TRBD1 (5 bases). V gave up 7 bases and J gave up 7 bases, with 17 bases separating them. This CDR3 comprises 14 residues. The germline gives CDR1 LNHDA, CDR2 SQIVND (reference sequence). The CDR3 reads CASIPQGVDQPQHF. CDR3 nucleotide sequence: TGTGCCAGTATTCCGCAGGGAGTAGACCAGCCCCAGCATTTT.

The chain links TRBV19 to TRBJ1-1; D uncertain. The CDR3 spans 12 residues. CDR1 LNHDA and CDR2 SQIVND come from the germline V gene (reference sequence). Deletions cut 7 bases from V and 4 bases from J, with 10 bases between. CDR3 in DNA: TGTGCCAGTACCATAGGAATCACTGAAGCTTTCTTT. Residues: CASTIGITEAFF.

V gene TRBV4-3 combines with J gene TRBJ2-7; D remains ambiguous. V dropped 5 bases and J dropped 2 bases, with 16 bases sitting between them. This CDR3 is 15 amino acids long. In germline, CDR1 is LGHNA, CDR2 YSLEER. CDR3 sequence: CASSSAHPPTYEQYF. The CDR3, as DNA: TGCGCCAGCAGCTCAGCACACCCACCAACCTACGAGCAGTACTTC.

This CDR3 is CASSSIGEGNEQFF. CDR3 bases: TGTGCCAGCAGCTCAATCGGGGAAGGTAATGAGCAGTTCTTC. This chain links TRBV4-2 with TRBJ2-1; D possibly corresponds to TRBD2 (5 bases). The V gene's germline CDR1 is LGHNA and CDR2 YNFKEQ. This CDR3 is 14 amino acids long. Trimming shortened V by 5 bases and J by 7 bases, and 15 bases separated the two germline ends.

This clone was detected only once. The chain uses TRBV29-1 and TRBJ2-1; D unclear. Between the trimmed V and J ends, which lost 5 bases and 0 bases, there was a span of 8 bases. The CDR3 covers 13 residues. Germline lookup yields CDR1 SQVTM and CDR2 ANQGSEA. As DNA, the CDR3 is TGCAGCGTTTTCCTACCCTCCTACAATGAGCAGTTCTTC. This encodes CSVFLPSYNEQFF.

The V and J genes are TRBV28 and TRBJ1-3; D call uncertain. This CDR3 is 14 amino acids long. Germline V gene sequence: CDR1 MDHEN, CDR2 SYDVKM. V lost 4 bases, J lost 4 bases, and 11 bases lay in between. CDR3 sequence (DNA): TGTGCCAGCAGTTATAGGGTGGCCGGAAACACCATATATTTT. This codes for CASSYRVAGNTIYF.